Below, 9 T cell receptor beta chains from the same sample are listed, as sequenced in a study of T cell responses to AZD1222 COVID-19 vaccine. TCRdb keeps only in-frame clones here, not all; method: immunoSEQ multiplex PCR. The sample includes roughly 130,000 clones, 88% seen only once; the top ten take approximately 7%. The material was peripheral blood, obtained on day 0 of AZD1222 vaccination. The receptors originated from an adult in good health.

The rearrangement links TRBV2 to TRBJ2-3, with 10 positions matching TRBD2. CDR3 size: 15 residues. V gave up 5 bases and J gave up 3 bases; unmatched junction bases: 5. Germline CDR1 is SNHLY and CDR2 is FYNNEI. CDR3 coding DNA: TGTGCCAGCAGTACGGTTAGCGGGGGGACAGATACGCAGTATTTT. Its protein product is CASSTVSGGTDTQYF.

The chain is built from TRBV16 and TRBJ2-4, with D unresolved. CDR3 length: 15 residues. Trimming took off 0 bases at V and 0 bases at J, with 6 bases between the two ends. Germline values: CDR1 KGHSY, CDR2 FQNENV. The CDR3 region is CASSQSDPAKNIQYF. In DNA form, the CDR3 reads TGTGCCAGCAGCCAATCAGACCCAGCCAAAAACATTCAGTACTTC.

This clone has only one observation. The chain recombines TRBV7-6 with TRBJ2-7, with unresolved D. The CDR3 consists of 14 residues. V lost 4 bases, J lost 7 bases, and 17 bases lay in between. CDR1 and CDR2 from the germline V gene are SGHVS and FNYEAQ. In DNA, the CDR3 is TGTGCCAGCAGCTACCCCGCGAGGTCGAAAGAGCAGTACTTC. This encodes CASSYPARSKEQYF.

The chain has TRBV5-8 and TRBJ1-2; 7 bases are a match to TRBD1. In germline, CDR1 is SGHTS, CDR2 YDEGEE. V trimming: 2 bases; J trimming: 1 base; junction bases outside the gene matches: 5. CDR3 length equals 15 residues. In nucleotides, the CDR3 is TGTGCCAGCAGCTTAGAACAGGGGTTTAACTATGGCTACACCTTC. Translated, it gives CASSLEQGFNYGYTF.

Only one count was recorded for this clone. V and J are TRBV28 and TRBJ2-3, with TRBD1 identical over 9 bases. CDR3 length: 13 residues. J gave up 3 bases and V 8 bases, and 3 bases lay outside the gene matches. CDR1 is MDHEN and CDR2 is SYDVKM in the germline V gene. The CDR3 loop is CASETGGTDTQYF. The CDR3 region has the DNA TGTGCCAGCGAGACAGGGGGGACAGATACGCAGTATTTT. The full variable domain, its missing parts supplied by reference TRBV28 and TRBJ2-3, is DVKVTQSSRYLVKRTGEKVFLECVQDMDHENMFWYRQDPGLGLRLIYFSYDVKMKEKGDIPEGYSVSREKKERFSLILESASTNQTSMYLCASETGGTDTQYFGPGTRLTVL.

The chain has TRBV7-2 and TRBJ1-2; D unclear. Trimming stripped 5 bases from V and 2 bases from J, with 9 bases between. Germline V lookup: CDR1 SGHTA, CDR2 FQGNSA. The CDR3 runs 13 residues. CDR3 in amino acids: CASSPQRNYGYTF. CDR3 coding DNA: TGTGCCAGCAGCCCGCAACGGAACTATGGCTACACCTTC. Together with reference TRBV7-2 and TRBJ1-2, the CDR3 gives the full variable domain: GAGVSQSPSNKVTEKGKDVELRCDPISGHTALYWYRQSLGQGLEFLIYFQGNSAPDKSGLPSDRFSAERTGGSVSTLTIQRTQQEDSAVYLCASSPQRNYGYTFGSGTRLTVV.

The rearrangement uses TRBV5-1 and TRBJ1-1; D call uncertain. The V gene lost 0 bases and the J gene lost 1 base, with 7 bases spanning the gap. The CDR3 covers 14 residues. CDR1 is SGHRS, CDR2 YFSETQ, per germline. The chain's CDR3 is CASSLGPGNTEAFF. For the CDR3, the DNA is TGCGCCAGCAGCTTGGGACCGGGGAACACTGAAGCTTTCTTT.

Only one count was recorded for this clone. The J gene is TRBJ2-5, the V gene TRBV11-2, with D unclear. V was clipped by 2 bases and J by 5 bases, with 9 bases between them. Germline CDR1 SGHAT, CDR2 FQNNGV. This CDR3 is 13 amino acids long. This CDR3 reads CASSLRFRETQYF. CDR3 nucleotides: TGTGCCAGCAGCTTAAGATTTCGGGAGACCCAGTACTTC.

V is TRBV5-6 and J is TRBJ2-2; no clear D. V was trimmed by 4 bases and J by 5 bases, leaving 6 bases between them. This CDR3 has 12 amino acids. Germline-derived CDR1 and CDR2 are SGHDT and YYEEEE. The CDR3 DNA sequence: TGTGCCAGCAGCCGTGGGACCGGGGAGCTGTTTTTT. Its protein is CASSRGTGELFF.